This T cell receptor (beta chain) was recovered during a study of human T cells and chemical hapten exposure. V trimming: 10 bases; J trimming: 8 bases; junction bases outside the gene matches: 10. CDR3 size: 12 residues. Per germline, CDR1 SNHLY and CDR2 FYNNEI. Specified time point: patch test 2, 6 weeks after DPC sensitization. Treatment defined: therapeutic diphenylcyclopropenone sensitization with weekly scalp DPC. Those who donated were patients with alopecia, 18 to 70 years of age, and suitable for DPC. TCRdb reanalysed the RACE reads using MiXCR and keeps one entry per CDR3 protein. The data contain hundreds of thousands of distinct CDR3 sequences, about 6% of them singletons. This clonotype was seen at least ten times.

The receptor was isolated from a woman younger than 30 with alopecia areata. Some clones in this sample may be carry-over from other donors' samples. Sample: whole blood, taken in connection with sensitization to the hapten diphenylcyclopropenone (DPC). V usage is TRBV2 and J usage is TRBJ1-2; 7 bases map to TRBD1. The CDR3: CATSDRVEGYTF. The CDR3 bases are TGTGCCACTTCCGACAGGGTTGAGGGCTACACCTTC.